This T cell receptor (beta chain) emerged from a study of T cell responses to AZD1222 COVID-19 vaccine. The study, taken as a whole, reports: Donors were mostly white British, more females; clonal diversity possibly underestimated.

As to this clone: Its target is unknown.

Clones were read by immunoSEQ multiplex PCR, and TCRdb kept only the in-frame ones, dropping some. The sample has more than 95,000 clones, almost 95% seen once; the top ten hold roughly 1.5%. Trimming shortened V by 4 bases and J by 4 bases, and 20 bases separated the two germline ends. The germline V gene has CDR1 SGDLS and CDR2 YYNGEE. The CDR3 runs 16 residues. The TCR sequence derives from an adult who received the AZD1222 COVID-19 vaccine. This chain connects TRBV9 to TRBJ1-2, with D maybe TRBD1 (5 bases). The material was peripheral blood, obtained 28 days after the second AZD1222 dose. The CDR3 region has the DNA TGTGCCAGCAGCCCCAGCGGGGCAGGGCGGTCCTATGGCTACACCTTC. Translating it yields CASSPSGAGRSYGYTF.